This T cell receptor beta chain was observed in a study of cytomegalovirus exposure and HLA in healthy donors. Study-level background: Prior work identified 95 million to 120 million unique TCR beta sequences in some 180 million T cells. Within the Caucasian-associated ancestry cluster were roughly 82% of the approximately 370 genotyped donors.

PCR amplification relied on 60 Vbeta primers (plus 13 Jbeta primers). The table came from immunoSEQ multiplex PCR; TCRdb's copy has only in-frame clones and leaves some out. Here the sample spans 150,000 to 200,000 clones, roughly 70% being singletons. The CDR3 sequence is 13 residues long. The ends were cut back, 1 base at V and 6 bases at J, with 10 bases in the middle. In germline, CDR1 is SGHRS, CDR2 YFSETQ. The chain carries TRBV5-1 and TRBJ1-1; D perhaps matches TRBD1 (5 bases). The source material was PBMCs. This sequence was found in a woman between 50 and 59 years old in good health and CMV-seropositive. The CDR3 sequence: CASSLTGGAEAFF. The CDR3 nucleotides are TGCGCCAGCAGCTTGACGGGGGGGGCTGAAGCTTTCTTT.